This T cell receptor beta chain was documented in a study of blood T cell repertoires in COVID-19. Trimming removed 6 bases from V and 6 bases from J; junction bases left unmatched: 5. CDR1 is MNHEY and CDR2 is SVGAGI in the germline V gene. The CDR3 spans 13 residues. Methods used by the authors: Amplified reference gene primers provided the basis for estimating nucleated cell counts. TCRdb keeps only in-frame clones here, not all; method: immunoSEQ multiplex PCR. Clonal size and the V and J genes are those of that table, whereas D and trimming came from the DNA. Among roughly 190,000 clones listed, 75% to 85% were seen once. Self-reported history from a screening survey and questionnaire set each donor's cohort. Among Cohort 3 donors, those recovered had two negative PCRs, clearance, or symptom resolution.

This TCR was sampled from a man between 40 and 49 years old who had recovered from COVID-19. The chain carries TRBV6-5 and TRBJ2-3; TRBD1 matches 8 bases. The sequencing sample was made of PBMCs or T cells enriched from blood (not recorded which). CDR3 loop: CASRKNRGDTQYF. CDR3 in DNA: TGTGCCAGCAGGAAGAACAGGGGGGATACGCAGTATTTT.